Listed below are T cell receptor beta chains from one sample, sequenced in a study of blood T cell repertoires in COVID-19. The assay was immunoSEQ multiplex PCR, and TCRdb's table has in-frame clones only and misses some. The table has under 350,000 clones, 85% to 90% seen once. The sequenced sample was peripheral blood. The source of these receptors is a man aged 18-30 years with active or convalescent COVID-19. CDR3s include the opening cysteine and the closing phenylalanine or tryptophan. Each record gives: D gene, J gene, clone size, V gene, CDR3 protein, CDR3 DNA. D genes are given only for firm matches. Size is stated for part of the rows, as once, few or many counts, or as a class when the clone is expanded.

>.|TRBJ1-1|.|TRBV19
CASRKTREVTEAFF
TGTGCCAGTAGAAAGACGCGAGAGGTCACTGAAGCTTTCTTT
>TRBD2|TRBJ2-1|.|TRBV12-3/TRBV12-4
CASSLSGTSSSFF
TGTGCCAGCAGTTTGTCCGGGACTAGTTCATCGTTCTTC
>TRBD1|TRBJ2-7|once|TRBV11-3
CASSARTGVEQYF
TGTGCCAGCAGCGCGAGGACAGGGGTCGAGCAGTACTTC
>.|TRBJ2-3|.|TRBV6-5
CASRAETSTDTQYF
TGTGCCAGCCGAGCGGAGACTAGCACAGATACGCAGTATTTT
>TRBD1|TRBJ1-4|.|TRBV5-4
CASSLSQGVGEKLFF
TGTGCCAGCAGCTTGTCGCAGGGGGTAGGCGAAAAACTGTTTTTT
>.|TRBJ1-1|.|TRBV11-2
CASSFSGEYYTEAFF
TGTGCCAGCAGCTTCTCTGGGGAGTATTACACTGAAGCTTTCTTT
>.|TRBJ1-1|.|TRBV24-1
CATSDNTEGSNTEAFF
TGTGCCACCAGTGACAATACAGAGGGCAGTAACACTGAAGCTTTCTTT
>.|TRBJ2-3|.|TRBV2
CASRREWNADTQYF
TGTGCCAGCAGGCGGGAATGGAATGCAGATACGCAGTATTTT
>.|TRBJ1-1|.|TRBV19
CASSIASGTEAFF
TGTGCCAGTAGTATAGCTAGTGGCACTGAAGCTTTCTTT
>TRBD1|TRBJ1-4|.|TRBV7-2
CASSPRTGEKLFF
TGTGCCAGCAGCCCCCGGACAGGGGAAAAACTGTTTTTT
>TRBD1|TRBJ2-2|.|TRBV7-9
CAGGQGQNTGELFF
TGTGCCGGGGGACAGGGACAGAACACCGGGGAGCTGTTTTTT
>.|TRBJ2-1|.|TRBV19
CASRRSREQFF
TGTGCCAGTAGGAGAAGTCGCGAGCAGTTCTTC
>TRBD2|TRBJ2-2|.|TRBV19
CASSGERGANTGELFF
TGTGCCAGTAGTGGGGAGCGGGGGGCGAACACCGGGGAGCTGTTTTTT
>.|TRBJ2-1|.|TRBV14
CASSQYYEQFF
TGTGCCAGCAGCCAATACTATGAGCAGTTCTTC
>.|TRBJ2-3|.|TRBV15
CATSRDMGADTQYF
TGTGCCACCAGCAGAGATATGGGAGCTGATACGCAGTATTTT
>.|TRBJ2-2|.|TRBV9
CASSVGMRDDTGELFF
TGTGCCAGCAGCGTAGGAATGAGGGATGACACCGGGGAGCTGTTTTTT
>.|TRBJ2-7|.|TRBV19
CASSPGSSYEQYF
TGTGCCAGTAGTCCCGGTAGCTCCTACGAGCAGTACTTC